This T cell receptor beta chain was retrieved from a study of shared clonotypes between healthy human individuals. CD45RO negativity and positive selection for CCR7 defined naive CD8 cells, a population that excluded terminally differentiated effector memory CD45RA+ cells. Method: immunoSEQ multiplex PCR; TCRdb's copy keeps in-frame clones and lacks some. Of roughly 2.1 million clones in the sample, about 93% were seen once. Germline trimming cut 4 bases from V and 2 bases from J; bases unmatched to any gene: 20. Germline V gene lookup returns CDR1 LNHNV and CDR2 YYDKDF (reference sequence). This CDR3 has 19 residues.

The chain is built from TRBV15 and TRBJ2-7; 7 nucleotides agree with TRBD2. The receptor's source is a man aged 18 to 30 in good health. Some clones in this sample may be carry-over from other donors' samples. Sequencing used naive CD8+ T cells from PBMCs. The chain's CDR3 is CATSTHRRGVSLSPYEQYF. As DNA, the CDR3 is TGTGCCACCAGCACCCACCGACGGGGGGTTTCACTCAGCCCCTACGAGCAGTACTTC.